These 14 T cell receptor beta chains were sequenced from one sample in a study of cytomegalovirus exposure and HLA in healthy donors. PCR used 60 Vbeta primers and 13 Jbeta primers. Profiled with immunoSEQ multiplex PCR; TCRdb holds only in-frame clones, not every one. The sample holds 110,000 to 150,000 clones, almost 85% seen once. The specimen sequenced was PBMCs. The source is a woman aged 55-70 years in good health and CMV-seropositive.

The chain employs TRBV5-4 and TRBJ1-4; D is ambiguous. Germline values: CDR1 SGHNT, CDR2 YYREEE (reference sequence). The CDR3 sequence is 15 residues long. V shed 2 bases and J shed 0 bases, with 8 bases lying between them. CDR3 amino acids: CASSFSTSTNEKLFF. CDR3 coding DNA: TGTGCCAGCAGCTTTAGCACATCAACTAATGAAAAACTGTTTTTT.

The gene calls are TRBV29-1 and TRBJ1-3; D is possibly TRBD1 (5 bases). Germline V gene sequence: CDR1 SQVTM, CDR2 ANQGSEA. Trimming took off 2 bases at V and 1 base at J, with 6 bases between the two ends. The CDR3 consists of 13 residues. This CDR3 is CSVERGSGNTIYF. The CDR3 DNA reads TGCAGCGTTGAACGGGGGTCTGGAAACACCATATATTTT.

This chain links TRBV11-2 with TRBJ2-7; TRBD2 matches at 9 bases. Germline CDR1 SGHAT, CDR2 FQNNGV. With V trimmed by 4 bases and J by 4 bases, 2 bases remained unmatched. The CDR3 is made up of 13 amino acids. The CDR3 sequence is CASSYSGSYEQYF. DNA of the CDR3: TGTGCCAGCAGCTATAGCGGGAGTTACGAGCAGTACTTC.

This clone was picked up a small number of times. V usage is TRBV15 and J usage is TRBJ2-1, with a tentative D call TRBD2 (7 bases). Trimming left V 0 bases short and J 0 bases short, with 18 bases between. This CDR3 has 19 residues. Germline V gene lookup returns CDR1 LNHNV and CDR2 YYDKDF (reference sequence). The CDR3 here is CATSRDRSSGGGSYNEQFF. The CDR3 DNA reads TGTGCCACCAGCAGAGATAGGTCTAGCGGAGGGGGCTCCTACAATGAGCAGTTCTTC. Filled out from reference TRBV15 and TRBJ2-1, the complete variable domain reads DAMVIQNPRYQVTQFGKPVTLSCSQTLNHNVMYWYQQKSSQAPKLLFHYYDKDFNNEADTPDNFQSRRPNTSFCFLDIRSPGLGDTAMYLCATSRDRSSGGGSYNEQFFGPGTRLTVL.

This chain joins TRBV29-1 and TRBJ2-5, with 8 bases identical to TRBD2. The CDR3 spans 12 residues. The V gene's germline CDR1 is SQVTM and CDR2 ANQGSEA. Trimming took 6 bases from V and 5 from J; bases not matched to a gene: 5. CDR3 loop: CSVARGGETQYF. In nucleotides, the CDR3 is TGCAGCGTCGCCCGGGGGGGTGAGACCCAGTACTTC.

The chain joins TRBV5-6 to TRBJ2-3, with D perhaps matching TRBD2 (5 bases). The CDR3 extends over 14 amino acids. The germline V and J ends were trimmed by 0 bases and 2 bases, with 7 bases remaining between them. Germline V gene sequence: CDR1 SGHDT, CDR2 YYEEEE. The CDR3 bases are TGTGCCAGCAGCTTGGGGGAGCCCACAGATACGCAGTATTTT. Encoded protein: CASSLGEPTDTQYF.

This clone was seen a single time. The chain employs TRBV2 and TRBJ2-7; 10 positions match TRBD1. CDR3 length: 15 residues. V trimming: 6 bases; J trimming: 3 bases; junction bases outside the gene matches: 8. Germline V gene lookup returns CDR1 SNHLY and CDR2 FYNNEI. The CDR3 DNA reads TGTGCCAGCAGAGACTACGGGACAGGGGTCTACGAGCAGTACTTC. It yields the protein CASRDYGTGVYEQYF.

The chain couples TRBV19 to TRBJ2-3, with 7 bases that match TRBD1. V shed 0 bases, J shed 4 bases, and the junction held 10 bases outside the gene matches. The CDR3 sequence is 17 residues long. Germline-derived CDR1 and CDR2 are LNHDA and SQIVND (reference sequence). The CDR3: CASSIDHRTDRADTQYF. CDR3 bases: TGTGCCAGTAGTATAGATCACCGAACCGACAGGGCAGATACGCAGTATTTT.

The genes are TRBV4-3 and TRBJ2-1; 11 bases match TRBD2. The germline V gene has CDR1 LGHNA and CDR2 YSLEER. The V gene end was trimmed by 0 bases and the J gene end by 3 bases; junction bases not matched to a gene: 7. The CDR3 runs 18 residues. The CDR3 spells CASSQEALAGGVYNEQFF. In DNA form, the CDR3 reads TGCGCCAGCAGCCAAGAGGCTCTAGCGGGAGGAGTCTACAATGAGCAGTTCTTC.

The gene calls are TRBV5-1 and TRBJ1-4; D unresolved. CDR1 is SGHRS, CDR2 YFSETQ, per germline. V was trimmed by 0 bases and J by 0 bases, leaving 6 bases between them. This CDR3 contains 15 residues. This chain's CDR3 is CASSLDGTTNEKLFF. The CDR3 coding sequence is TGCGCCAGCAGCTTGGACGGTACAACTAATGAAAAACTGTTTTTT.

This clone turned up a few times. V is TRBV19 and J is TRBJ2-3, with a possible D match to TRBD2 (6 bases). V lost 4 bases and J lost 6, with 11 bases in between. Germline V gives CDR1 LNHDA, CDR2 SQIVND (reference sequence). The CDR3 covers 13 residues. The CDR3 region is CASSRLVGDTQYF. In DNA, the CDR3 is TGTGCCAGTAGTAGACTAGTAGGGGATACGCAGTATTTT. The full variable domain, its missing parts supplied by reference TRBV19 and TRBJ2-3, is DGGITQSPKYLFRKEGQNVTLSCEQNLNHDAMYWYRQDPGQGLRLIYYSQIVNDFQKGDIAEGYSVSREKKESFPLTVTSAQKNPTAFYLCASSRLVGDTQYFGPGTRLTVL.

The chain couples TRBV19 to TRBJ2-1; 13 bases align to TRBD2. Germline values: CDR1 LNHDA, CDR2 SQIVND (reference sequence). J gave up 9 bases and V 6 bases, and 2 bases lay outside the gene matches. The CDR3 covers 13 residues. The CDR3 loop is CASSRTSGSEQFF. In nucleotides, the CDR3 is TGTGCCAGTAGCCGGACTAGCGGGAGTGAGCAGTTCTTC.

In this sample, this clone turned up once. The V and J genes are TRBV19 and TRBJ1-2; D is unclear. The germline V and J ends were trimmed by 5 bases and 5 bases, with 18 bases remaining between them. The CDR3 has 15 residues. The germline CDR1 and CDR2 sequences are LNHDA and SQIVND (reference sequence). CDR3 sequence (DNA): TGTGCCAGTAGTCCGACACCGGGAACTTCGTATGGCTACACCTTC. It is translated as CASSPTPGTSYGYTF.

J is TRBJ2-7 and V is TRBV7-2, with D possibly being TRBD2 (6 bases). The CDR3 extends over 14 amino acids. Trimming removed 3 bases from V and 5 bases from J, with 14 bases in between. The germline V gene has CDR1 SGHTA and CDR2 FQGNSA. The CDR3 DNA follows: TGTGCCAGCAGCTTCTACGGGAGTGAGAACGAGCAGTACTTC. It codes for CASSFYGSENEQYF.